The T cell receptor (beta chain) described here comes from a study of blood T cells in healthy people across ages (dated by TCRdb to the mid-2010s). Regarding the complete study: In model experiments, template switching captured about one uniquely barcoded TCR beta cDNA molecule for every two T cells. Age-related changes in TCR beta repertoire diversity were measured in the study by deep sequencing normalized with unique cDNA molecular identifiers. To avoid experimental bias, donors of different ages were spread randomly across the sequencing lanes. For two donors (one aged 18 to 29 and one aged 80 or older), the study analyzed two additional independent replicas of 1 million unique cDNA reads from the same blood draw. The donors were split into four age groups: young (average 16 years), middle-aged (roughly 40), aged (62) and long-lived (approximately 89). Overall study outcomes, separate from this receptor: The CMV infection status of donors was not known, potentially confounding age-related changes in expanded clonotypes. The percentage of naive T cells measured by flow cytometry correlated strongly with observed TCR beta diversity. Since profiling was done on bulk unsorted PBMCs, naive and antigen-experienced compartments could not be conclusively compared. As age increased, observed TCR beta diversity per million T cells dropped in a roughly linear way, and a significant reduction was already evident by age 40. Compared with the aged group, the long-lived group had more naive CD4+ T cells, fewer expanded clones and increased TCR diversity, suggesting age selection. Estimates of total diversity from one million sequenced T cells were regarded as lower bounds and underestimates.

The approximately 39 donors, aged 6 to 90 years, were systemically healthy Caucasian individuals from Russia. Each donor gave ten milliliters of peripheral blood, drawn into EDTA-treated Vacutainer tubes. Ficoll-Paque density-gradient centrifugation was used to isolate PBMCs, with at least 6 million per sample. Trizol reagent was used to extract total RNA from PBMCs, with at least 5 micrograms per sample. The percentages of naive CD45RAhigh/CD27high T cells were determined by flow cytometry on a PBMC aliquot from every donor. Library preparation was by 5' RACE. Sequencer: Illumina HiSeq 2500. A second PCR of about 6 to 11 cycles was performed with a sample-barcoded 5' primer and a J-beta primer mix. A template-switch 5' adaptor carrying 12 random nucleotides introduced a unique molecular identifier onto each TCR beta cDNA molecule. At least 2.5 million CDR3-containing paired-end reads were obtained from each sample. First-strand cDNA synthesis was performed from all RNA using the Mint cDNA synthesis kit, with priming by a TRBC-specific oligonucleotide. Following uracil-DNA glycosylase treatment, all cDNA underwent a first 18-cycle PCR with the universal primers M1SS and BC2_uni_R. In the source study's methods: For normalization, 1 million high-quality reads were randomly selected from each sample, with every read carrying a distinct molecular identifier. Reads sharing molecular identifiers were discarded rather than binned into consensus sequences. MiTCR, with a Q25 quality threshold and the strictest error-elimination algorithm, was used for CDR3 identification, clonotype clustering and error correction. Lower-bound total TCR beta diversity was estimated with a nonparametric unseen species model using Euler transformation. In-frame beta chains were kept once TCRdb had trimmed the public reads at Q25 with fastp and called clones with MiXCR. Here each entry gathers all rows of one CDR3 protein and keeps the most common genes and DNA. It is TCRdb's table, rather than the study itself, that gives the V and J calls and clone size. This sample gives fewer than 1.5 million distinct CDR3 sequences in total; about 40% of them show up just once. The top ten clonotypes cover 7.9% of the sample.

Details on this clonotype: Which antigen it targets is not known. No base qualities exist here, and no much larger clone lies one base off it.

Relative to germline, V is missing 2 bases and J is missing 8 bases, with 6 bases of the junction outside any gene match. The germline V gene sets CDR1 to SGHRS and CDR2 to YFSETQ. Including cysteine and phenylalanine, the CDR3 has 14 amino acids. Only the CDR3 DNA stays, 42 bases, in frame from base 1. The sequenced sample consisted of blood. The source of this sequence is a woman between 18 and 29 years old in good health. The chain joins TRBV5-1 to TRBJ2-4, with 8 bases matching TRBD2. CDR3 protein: CASSLAPGGDIQYF. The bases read TGCGCCAGCAGCTTAGCACCCGGGGGGGACATTCAGTACTTC.